This TCR beta chain was sequenced for a study of shared clonotypes between healthy human individuals. Sequencing was performed with immunoSEQ multiplex PCR; in TCRdb, only in-frame clones are kept and a portion is missing. Of roughly 520,000 clones in the sample, around 95% were seen once. V gave up 6 bases and J gave up 4 bases; unmatched junction bases: 5. CDR3 size: 14 residues. Germline V lookup: CDR1 ENHRY, CDR2 SYGVKD. The V call is TRBV10-3, the J call TRBJ1-2; 10 bases align to TRBD1. The sequenced material came from naive CD4+ T cells sorted from blood. The subset denotes: CD45RA+ positively selected. The receptor was isolated from a woman in her 30s in good health. DNA for the CDR3: TGTGCCATCAGGGGGACAGGGGAAGTCTATGGCTACACCTTC. As protein: CAIRGTGEVYGYTF.